One and the same sample provided the 20 T cell receptor beta chains below, sequenced in a study of tumor T cells in aggressive B-cell lymphoma. Using immunoSEQ multiplex PCR, the repertoire was profiled, and TCRdb retains in-frame clones only, with some absent. The sample contains several thousand clones, over 75% of which appear only once. The sample taken for sequencing was tumor tissue. Every receptor here comes from an adult with diffuse large B cell lymphoma. Some clones in this sample may be carry-over from other donors' samples.

The chain recombines TRBV23-1 with TRBJ1-5, with D perhaps TRBD1 (5 bases). TRBV23-1 is known as an ORF, though its function is uncertain. This CDR3 region has 16 residues. V lost 1 base, J lost 0 bases, and 10 bases lay in between. The CDR3 region is CASSQLTDHSNQPQHF. DNA of the CDR3: TGCGCCAGCAGTCAATTGACAGATCATAGCAATCAGCCCCAGCATTTT.

The chain is built from TRBV10-3 and TRBJ2-7; maybe TRBD1 (5 bases). Germline V gene data show CDR1 as ENHRY and CDR2 as SYGVKD. The CDR3 is 14 residues long. V shed 7 bases and J shed 0 bases, with 13 bases lying between them. CDR3 in DNA: TGTGCCATCAAACAGGACACCTTCTCCTACGAGCAGTACTTC. It is translated as CAIKQDTFSYEQYF.

The chain is built from TRBV11-1 and TRBJ2-3; 7 bases are a match to TRBD1. The CDR3 has 14 amino acids. After removal of 6 bases from V and 6 bases from J, the junction contained 9 bases not matched to a gene. Germline V gives CDR1 SGHAT, CDR2 FQDESV (reference sequence). The DNA for the CDR3 is TGTGCCAGCAGTAACAGGGGCCCCGAGGATACGCAGTATTTT. Amino acid sequence: CASSNRGPEDTQYF.

The chain combines TRBV5-1 with TRBJ2-3; possible D gene TRBD1, 5 bases. This CDR3 spans 15 amino acids. V dropped 3 bases and J dropped 4 bases, with 15 bases sitting between them. Germline V gene data show CDR1 as SGHRS and CDR2 as YFSETQ. CDR3 nucleotide sequence: TGCGCCAGCAGCTCCTACAGGATTCATGCAGATACGCAGTATTTT. It codes for CASSSYRIHADTQYF.

The V and J genes are TRBV11-2 and TRBJ2-3; 7 bases line up with TRBD2. The CDR3 loop spans 18 amino acids. The junction had 16 bases not matched to a gene; V was cut back by 5 bases and J by 2 bases. CDR1 is SGHAT, CDR2 FQNNGV, per germline. CDR3 loop: CASSQVGRTGRITDTQYF. For the CDR3, the DNA is TGTGCCAGCAGCCAAGTCGGGAGGACGGGAAGGATCACAGATACGCAGTATTTT. Filled out from reference TRBV11-2 and TRBJ2-3, the complete variable domain reads EAGVAQSPRYKIIEKRQSVAFWCNPISGHATLYWYQQILGQGPKLLIQFQNNGVVDDSQLPKDRFSAERLKGVDSTLKIQPAKLEDSAVYLCASSQVGRTGRITDTQYFGPGTRLTVL.

The DNA for the CDR3 is TGTGCCAGCAGCCCCCTACCCGGGGAGCTGTTTTTT. This encodes CASSPLPGELFF. This chain links TRBV11-1 with TRBJ2-2; no definite D call. CDR1 is SGHAT and CDR2 is FQDESV in the germline V gene (reference sequence). The CDR3 is made up of 12 amino acids. With 5 bases removed from V and 6 bases from J, the gap between germline ends came to 7 bases.

The rearrangement links TRBV30 to TRBJ1-2; D gene unclear. This CDR3 is built from 11 residues. Germline CDR1 reads GTSNPN; CDR2 reads SVGIG (reference sequence). The V end was cut by 2 bases, the J end by 8 bases, with 9 bases between. CDR3 nucleotide sequence: TGTGCCTGGAGTCCAGTGGTAGGCTACACCTTC. Its protein is CAWSPVVGYTF.

The chain is built from TRBV4-1 and TRBJ2-3, with 7 bases matching TRBD2. V trimming: 4 bases; J trimming: 3 bases; junction bases outside the gene matches: 13. The germline V gene encodes CDR1 MGHRA and CDR2 YSYEKL. This CDR3 is 17 amino acids long. CDR3 residues: CASSLGLRREPTDTQYF. DNA of the CDR3: TGCGCCAGCAGCCTAGGCCTTAGGCGGGAGCCAACAGATACGCAGTATTTT.

This clone was recorded once. The gene calls are TRBV30 and TRBJ1-5, with D maybe TRBD1 (5 bases). CDR1 and CDR2 from the germline V gene are GTSNPN and SVGIG (reference sequence). The CDR3 is 14 amino acids. Between the trimmed V and J ends, which lost 2 bases and 7 bases, there was a span of 15 bases. The CDR3 DNA follows: TGTGCCTGGAGTTCGACGGGGGGATACCAGCCCCAGCATTTT. The encoded protein is CAWSSTGGYQPQHF. Full variable domain (missing parts from reference TRBV30 and TRBJ1-5): SQTIHQWPATLVQPVGSPLSLECTVEGTSNPNLYWYRQAAGRGLQLLFYSVGIGQISSEVPQNLSASRPQDRQFILSSKKLLLSDSGFYLCAWSSTGGYQPQHFGDGTRLSIL.

There are a few counts of this clone. This chain connects TRBV5-5 to TRBJ1-3, with no clear D. V was pared by 0 bases and J by 0 bases, with 10 bases between. Germline values: CDR1 SGHKS, CDR2 YYEKEE (reference sequence). CDR3 size: 16 residues. CDR3 nucleotides: TGTGCCAGCAGCTTGGATGCGAGATTCTCTGGAAACACCATATATTTT. Amino acids: CASSLDARFSGNTIYF.

The J gene is TRBJ1-5, the V gene TRBV30, with 9 bases that match TRBD1. V lost 3 bases to trimming and J lost 7 bases; unmatched junction nucleotides: 7. The CDR3 extends over 14 amino acids. The germline gives CDR1 GTSNPN, CDR2 SVGIG (reference sequence). CDR3 sequence: CAWSGGQGGQPQHF. The CDR3 DNA sequence: TGTGCCTGGAGCGGGGGACAGGGAGGGCAGCCCCAGCATTTT. Filled out from reference TRBV30 and TRBJ1-5, the complete variable domain reads SQTIHQWPATLVQPVGSPLSLECTVEGTSNPNLYWYRQAAGRGLQLLFYSVGIGQISSEVPQNLSASRPQDRQFILSSKKLLLSDSGFYLCAWSGGQGGQPQHFGDGTRLSIL.

This clone was found once. This chain uses TRBV27 with TRBJ1-6; TRBD1 agrees at 8 bases. V was clipped by 4 bases and J by 10 bases; unmatched bases: 9. Germline CDR1 is MNHEY and CDR2 is SMNVEV (reference sequence). The CDR3 extends over 15 amino acids. As DNA, the CDR3 is TGTGCCAGCAGTTCCTTGACAGGGGTAGTATCACCCCTCCACTTT. Translated, it gives CASSSLTGVVSPLHF.

The genes are TRBV7-9 and TRBJ2-3, with D possibly TRBD2 on 7 matching bases. Germline values: CDR1 SEHNR, CDR2 FQNEAQ (reference sequence). The V gene lost 8 bases and the J gene lost 6 bases, with 21 bases spanning the gap. The CDR3 runs 15 residues. In DNA form, the CDR3 reads TGTGCCAGCCAAGAGAGGGGGGGACTGAGGGATACGCAGTATTTT. Its protein is CASQERGGLRDTQYF.

The chain carries TRBV18 and TRBJ2-5; TRBD1 aligns across 7 bases. The CDR3 extends over 14 amino acids. V lost 0 bases, J lost 2 bases, and 0 bases stayed unmatched. CDR1 and CDR2 from the germline V gene are KGHSH and LQKENI. In DNA, the CDR3 is TGTGCCAGCTCACCACCGGGACAGCAAGAGACCCAGTACTTC. The encoded protein is CASSPPGQQETQYF.

The chain joins TRBV6-5 to TRBJ2-5; possibly TRBD2 for D (5 bases). CDR1 is MNHEY, CDR2 SVGAGI, per germline. V lost 9 bases, J lost 4 bases, and 12 bases lay in between. CDR3 size: 12 residues. Here the CDR3 reads CASISEGETQYF. CDR3 sequence (DNA): TGTGCCAGTATATCAGAGGGAGAGACCCAGTACTTC.

The chain recombines TRBV6-5 with TRBJ1-1; tentatively, D is TRBD1 (5 bases). V gave up 2 bases and J gave up 5 bases, with 12 bases separating them. This CDR3 comprises 14 residues. Germline CDR1 is MNHEY and CDR2 is SVGAGI. The CDR3 here is CASSYAGGGTEAFF. CDR3 nucleotides: TGTGCCAGCAGTTACGCGGGGGGAGGAACTGAAGCTTTCTTT.

The rearrangement uses TRBV7-2 and TRBJ1-2; D is undetermined. V lost 2 bases to trimming and J lost 5 bases, with 24 bases between them. Germline V gene data show CDR1 as SGHTA and CDR2 as FQGNSA. The CDR3 loop spans 18 amino acids. CDR3 sequence reads: CASSLTRGFGHPGYGYTF. DNA for the CDR3: TGTGCCAGCAGCTTAACTCGGGGATTCGGCCACCCTGGTTATGGCTACACCTTC.

Only a few counts were recorded for this clone. The rearrangement links TRBV18 to TRBJ2-3, with D possibly being TRBD1 (6 bases). Trimming took off 2 bases at V and 1 base at J, with 10 bases between the two ends. This CDR3 contains 15 residues. Germline CDR1 and CDR2: KGHSH and LQKENI. The CDR3 spells CASSPSAGGTDTQYF. Written as DNA, the CDR3 is TGTGCCAGCTCACCAAGTGCAGGGGGCACAGATACGCAGTATTTT.

Points on this clone: The junction and the germline gene differ at one end; a read error may be behind it. The sample holds other DNA sequences that translate to the same CDR3. The CDR3 here is CASSRDRNYGYTF. As DNA, the CDR3 is TGTGCTAGCAGTCGGGACAGGAACTATGGCTACACCTTC. The chain links TRBV6-4 to TRBJ1-2, with 8 bases lining up with TRBD1. The CDR3 contains 13 residues. Germline-derived CDR1 and CDR2 are MRHNA and SNTAGT.

The J gene is TRBJ2-7, the V gene TRBV13; possible D gene TRBD2, 6 bases. V was cut by 1 base and J by 1 base, with 14 bases left in between. The CDR3 length is 16 residues. Germline CDR1 and CDR2: PRHDT and FYEKMQ (reference sequence). The CDR3 nucleotides read TGTGCCAGCAGCTTAGTTGGAGGGCTCCCATCCTACGAGCAGTACTTC. Protein product: CASSLVGGLPSYEQYF.